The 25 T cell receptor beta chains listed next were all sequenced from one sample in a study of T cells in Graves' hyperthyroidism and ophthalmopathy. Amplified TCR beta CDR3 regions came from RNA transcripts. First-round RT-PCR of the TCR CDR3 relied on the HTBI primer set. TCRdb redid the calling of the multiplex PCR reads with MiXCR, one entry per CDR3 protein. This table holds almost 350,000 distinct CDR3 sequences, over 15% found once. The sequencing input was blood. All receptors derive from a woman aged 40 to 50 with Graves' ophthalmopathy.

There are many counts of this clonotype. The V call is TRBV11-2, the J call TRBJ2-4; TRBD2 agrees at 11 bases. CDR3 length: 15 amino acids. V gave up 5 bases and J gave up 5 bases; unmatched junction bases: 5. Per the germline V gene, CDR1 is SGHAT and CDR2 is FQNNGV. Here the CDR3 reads CASSRTGLAENIQYF. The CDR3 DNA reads TGTGCCAGCAGCCGTACGGGACTAGCGGAAAACATTCAGTACTTC.

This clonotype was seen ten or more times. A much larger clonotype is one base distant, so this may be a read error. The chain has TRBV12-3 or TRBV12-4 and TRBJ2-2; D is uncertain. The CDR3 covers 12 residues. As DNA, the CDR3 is TGTGCCGGCAGTCGCAGTGCTGGGGAGCTGTTTTTT. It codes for CAGSRSAGELFF.

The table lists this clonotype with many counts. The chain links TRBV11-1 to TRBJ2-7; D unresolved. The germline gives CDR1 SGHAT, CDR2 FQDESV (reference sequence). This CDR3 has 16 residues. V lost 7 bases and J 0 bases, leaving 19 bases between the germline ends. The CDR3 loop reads CASNRMVGQDSYEQYF. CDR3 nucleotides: TGTGCCAGCAACCGGATGGTGGGCCAGGACTCCTACGAGCAGTACTTC.

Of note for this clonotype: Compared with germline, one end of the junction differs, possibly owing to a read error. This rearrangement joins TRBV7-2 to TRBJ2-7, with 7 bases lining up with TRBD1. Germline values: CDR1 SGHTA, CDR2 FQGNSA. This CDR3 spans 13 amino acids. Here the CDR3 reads CASSRGQSFEQSF. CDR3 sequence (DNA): TGTGCCAGCAGCAGGGGACAGTCTTTCGAGCAGTCCTTC.

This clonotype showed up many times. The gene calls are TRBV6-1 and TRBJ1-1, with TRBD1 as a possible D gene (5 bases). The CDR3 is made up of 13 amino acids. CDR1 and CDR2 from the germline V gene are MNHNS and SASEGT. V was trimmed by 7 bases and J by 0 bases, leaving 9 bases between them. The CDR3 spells CASTQGLNTEAFF. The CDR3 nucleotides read TGTGCCAGCACCCAGGGATTGAACACTGAAGCTTTCTTT.

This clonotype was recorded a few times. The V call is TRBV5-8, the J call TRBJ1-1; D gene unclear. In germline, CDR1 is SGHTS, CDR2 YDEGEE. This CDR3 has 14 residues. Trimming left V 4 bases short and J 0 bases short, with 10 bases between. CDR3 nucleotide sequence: TGTGCCAGCAGCACCCGGGGATTGAACACTGAAGCTTTCTTT. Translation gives CASSTRGLNTEAFF.

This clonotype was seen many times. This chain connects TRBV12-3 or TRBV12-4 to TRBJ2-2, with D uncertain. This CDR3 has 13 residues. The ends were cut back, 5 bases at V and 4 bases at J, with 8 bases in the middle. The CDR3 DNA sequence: TGTGCCAGCAGTGCCTTCCCCACCGGGGAGCTGTTTTTT. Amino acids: CASSAFPTGELFF.

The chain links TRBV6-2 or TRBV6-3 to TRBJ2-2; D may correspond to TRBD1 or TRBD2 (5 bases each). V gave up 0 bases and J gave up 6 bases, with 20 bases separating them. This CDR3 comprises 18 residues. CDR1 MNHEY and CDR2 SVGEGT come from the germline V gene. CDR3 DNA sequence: TGTGCCAGCAGTTACTCGTTAGAGCAGGGAAGGACTCCCGGGGAGCTGTTTTTT. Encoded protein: CASSYSLEQGRTPGELFF.

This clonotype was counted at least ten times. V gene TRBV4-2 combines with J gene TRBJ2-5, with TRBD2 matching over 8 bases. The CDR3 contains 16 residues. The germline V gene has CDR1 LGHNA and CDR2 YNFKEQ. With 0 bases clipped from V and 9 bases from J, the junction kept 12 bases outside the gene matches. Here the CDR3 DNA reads TGTGCCAGCAGCCAAGACTTTAGACTAGCGCGACAGGCCCAGTACTTC. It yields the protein CASSQDFRLARQAQYF.

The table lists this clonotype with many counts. The CDR3 sequence: CSVSGQHYGYTF. As DNA, the CDR3 is TGCAGCGTCTCAGGACAGCACTATGGCTACACCTTC. The chain is built from TRBV29-1 and TRBJ1-2; possibly TRBD1 for D (6 bases). V lost 6 bases and J lost 3, with 11 bases in between. CDR3 length equals 12 residues. The germline gives CDR1 SQVTM, CDR2 ANQGSEA.

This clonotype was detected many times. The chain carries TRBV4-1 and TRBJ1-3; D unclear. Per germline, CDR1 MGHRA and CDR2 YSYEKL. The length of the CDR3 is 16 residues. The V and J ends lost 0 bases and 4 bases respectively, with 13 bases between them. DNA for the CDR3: TGCGCCAGCAGCCAAGATCTCCTAACAGCCGGAAACACCATATATTTT. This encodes CASSQDLLTAGNTIYF.

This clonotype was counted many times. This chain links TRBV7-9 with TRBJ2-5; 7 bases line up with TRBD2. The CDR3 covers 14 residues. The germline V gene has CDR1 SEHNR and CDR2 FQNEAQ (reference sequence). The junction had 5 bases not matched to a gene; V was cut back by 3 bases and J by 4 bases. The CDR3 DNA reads TGTGCCAGCAGCTTTTCCAGGGAGGGAGAGACCCAGTACTTC. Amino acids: CASSFSREGETQYF.

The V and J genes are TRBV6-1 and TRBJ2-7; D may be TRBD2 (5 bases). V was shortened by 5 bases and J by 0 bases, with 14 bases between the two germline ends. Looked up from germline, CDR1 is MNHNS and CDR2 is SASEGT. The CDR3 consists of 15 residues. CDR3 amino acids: CASSRGLKSSYEQYF. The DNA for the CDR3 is TGTGCCAGCAGTAGAGGACTCAAGAGCTCCTACGAGCAGTACTTC.

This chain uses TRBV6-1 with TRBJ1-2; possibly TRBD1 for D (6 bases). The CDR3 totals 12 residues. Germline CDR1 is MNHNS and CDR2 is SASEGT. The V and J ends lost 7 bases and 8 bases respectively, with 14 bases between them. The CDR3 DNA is TGTGCCAGCACCAAAGGGGGGTACGGCTACACCTTC. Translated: CASTKGGYGYTF.

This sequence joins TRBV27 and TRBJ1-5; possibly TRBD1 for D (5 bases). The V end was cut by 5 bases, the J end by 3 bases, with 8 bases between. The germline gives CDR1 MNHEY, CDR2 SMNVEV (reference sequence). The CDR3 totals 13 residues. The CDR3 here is CASSRQINQPQHF. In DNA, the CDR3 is TGTGCCAGCAGTCGACAGATCAATCAGCCCCAGCATTTT.

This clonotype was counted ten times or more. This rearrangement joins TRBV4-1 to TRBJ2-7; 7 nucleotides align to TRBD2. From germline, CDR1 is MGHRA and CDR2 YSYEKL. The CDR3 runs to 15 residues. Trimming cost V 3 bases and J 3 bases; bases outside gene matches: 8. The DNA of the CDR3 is TGCGCCAGCAGCCAGACTAGCAGGCTGATCTACGAGCAGTACTTC. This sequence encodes CASSQTSRLIYEQYF.

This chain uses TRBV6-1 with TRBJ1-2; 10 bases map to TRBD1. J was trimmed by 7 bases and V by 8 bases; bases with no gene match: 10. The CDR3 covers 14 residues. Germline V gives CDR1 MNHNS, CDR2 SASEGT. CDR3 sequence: CASFWDRGIGGYTF. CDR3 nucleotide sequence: TGTGCCAGCTTTTGGGACAGGGGAATAGGTGGCTACACCTTC.

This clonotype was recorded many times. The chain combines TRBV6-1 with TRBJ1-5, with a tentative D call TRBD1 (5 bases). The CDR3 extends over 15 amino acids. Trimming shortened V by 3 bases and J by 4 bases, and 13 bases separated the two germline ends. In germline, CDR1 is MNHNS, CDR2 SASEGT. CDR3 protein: CASSELRGRNQPQHF. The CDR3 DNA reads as TGTGCCAGCAGTGAGTTACGGGGACGAAATCAGCCCCAGCATTTT.

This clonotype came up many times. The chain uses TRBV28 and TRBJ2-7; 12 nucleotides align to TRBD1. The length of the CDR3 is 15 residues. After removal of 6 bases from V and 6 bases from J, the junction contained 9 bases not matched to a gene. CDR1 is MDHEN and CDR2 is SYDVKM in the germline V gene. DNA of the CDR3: TGTGCCAGCAGCCGCTACCGGGACAGGGGGCGCGAGCAGTACTTC. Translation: CASSRYRDRGREQYF.

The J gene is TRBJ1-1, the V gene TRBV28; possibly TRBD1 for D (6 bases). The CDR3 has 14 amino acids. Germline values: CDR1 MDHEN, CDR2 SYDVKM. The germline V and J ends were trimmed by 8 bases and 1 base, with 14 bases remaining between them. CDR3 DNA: TGTGCCAGCGAGGGGGGGGGGAAGAACACTGAAGCTTTCTTT. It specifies CASEGGGKNTEAFF.

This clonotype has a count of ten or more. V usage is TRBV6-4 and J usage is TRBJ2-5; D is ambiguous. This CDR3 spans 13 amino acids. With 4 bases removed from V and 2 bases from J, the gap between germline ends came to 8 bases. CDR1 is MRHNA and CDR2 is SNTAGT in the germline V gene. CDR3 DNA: TGTGCCAGCAGTGCTAGGCCACAAGAGACCCAGTACTTC. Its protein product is CASSARPQETQYF.

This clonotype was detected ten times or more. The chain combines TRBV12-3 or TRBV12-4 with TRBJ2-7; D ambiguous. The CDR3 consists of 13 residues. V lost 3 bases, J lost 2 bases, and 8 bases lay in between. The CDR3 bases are TGTGCCAGCAGTTTGATGGGTCCCTACGAGCAGTACTTC. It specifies CASSLMGPYEQYF.

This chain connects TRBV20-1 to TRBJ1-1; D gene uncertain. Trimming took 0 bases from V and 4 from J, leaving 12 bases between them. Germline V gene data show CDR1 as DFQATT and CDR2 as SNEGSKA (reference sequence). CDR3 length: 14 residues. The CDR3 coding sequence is TGCAGTGCTAGAGAGGCCTACGGACGCACTGAAGCTTTCTTT. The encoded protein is CSAREAYGRTEAFF.

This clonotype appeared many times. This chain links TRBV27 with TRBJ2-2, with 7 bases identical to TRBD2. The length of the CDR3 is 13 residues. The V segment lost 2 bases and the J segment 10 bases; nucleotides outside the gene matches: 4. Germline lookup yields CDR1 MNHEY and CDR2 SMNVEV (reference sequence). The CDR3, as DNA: TGTGCCAGCAGTTTAATGGGGGGGAAGGAGCTGTTTTTT. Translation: CASSLMGGKELFF.

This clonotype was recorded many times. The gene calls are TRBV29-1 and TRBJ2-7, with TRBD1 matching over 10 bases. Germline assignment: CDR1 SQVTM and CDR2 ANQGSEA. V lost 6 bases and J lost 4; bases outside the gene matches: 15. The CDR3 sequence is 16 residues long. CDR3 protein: CSVTLYRTGGGYEQYF. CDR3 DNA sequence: TGCAGCGTAACGCTATACAGGACAGGGGGAGGTTACGAGCAGTACTTC.